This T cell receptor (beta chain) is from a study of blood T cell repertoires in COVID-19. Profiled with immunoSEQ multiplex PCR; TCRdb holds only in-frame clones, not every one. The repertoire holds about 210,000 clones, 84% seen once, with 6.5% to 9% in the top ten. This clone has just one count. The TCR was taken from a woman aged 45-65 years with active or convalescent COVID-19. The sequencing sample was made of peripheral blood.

The CDR3 region is CASRETGAFNEKLFF. The CDR3 bases are TGTGCCAGCAGGGAGACAGGGGCCTTTAATGAAAAACTGTTTTTT. The chain uses TRBV2 and TRBJ1-4; 8 nucleotides match TRBD1. After removal of 6 bases from V and 4 bases from J, the junction contained 7 bases not matched to a gene. The CDR3 has 15 amino acids. Looked up from germline, CDR1 is SNHLY and CDR2 is FYNNEI.